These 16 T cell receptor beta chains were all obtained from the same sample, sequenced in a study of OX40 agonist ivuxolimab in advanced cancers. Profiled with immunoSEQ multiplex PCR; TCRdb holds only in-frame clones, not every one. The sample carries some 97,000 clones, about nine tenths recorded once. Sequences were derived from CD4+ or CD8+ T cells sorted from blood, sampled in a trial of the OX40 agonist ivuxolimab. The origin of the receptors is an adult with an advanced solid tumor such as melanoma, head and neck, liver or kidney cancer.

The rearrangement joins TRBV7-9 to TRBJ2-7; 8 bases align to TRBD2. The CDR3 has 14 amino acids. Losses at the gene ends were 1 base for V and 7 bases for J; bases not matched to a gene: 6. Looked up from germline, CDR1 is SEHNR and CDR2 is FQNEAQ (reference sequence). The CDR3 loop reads CASSLGSGTGEQYF. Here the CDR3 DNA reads TGTGCCAGCAGCTTAGGTAGCGGGACGGGGGAGCAGTACTTC.

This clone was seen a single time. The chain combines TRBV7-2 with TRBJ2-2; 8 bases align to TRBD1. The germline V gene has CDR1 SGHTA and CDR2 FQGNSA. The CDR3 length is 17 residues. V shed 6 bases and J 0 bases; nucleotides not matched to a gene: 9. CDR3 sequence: CASRLQGGNANTGELFF. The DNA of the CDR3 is TGTGCCAGCAGACTACAGGGGGGCAACGCGAACACCGGGGAGCTGTTTTTT.

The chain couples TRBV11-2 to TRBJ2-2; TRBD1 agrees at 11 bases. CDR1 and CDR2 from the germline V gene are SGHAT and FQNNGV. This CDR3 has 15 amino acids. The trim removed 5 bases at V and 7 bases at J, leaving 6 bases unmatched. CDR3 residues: CASSLGTGGDGELFF. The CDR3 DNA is TGTGCCAGCAGCCTCGGGACAGGGGGGGACGGGGAGCTGTTTTTT.

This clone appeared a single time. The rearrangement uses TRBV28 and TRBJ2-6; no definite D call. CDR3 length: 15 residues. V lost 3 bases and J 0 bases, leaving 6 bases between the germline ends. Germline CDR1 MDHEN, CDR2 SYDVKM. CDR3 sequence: CASSFTNSGANVLTF. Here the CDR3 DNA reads TGTGCCAGCAGTTTCACGAACTCTGGGGCCAACGTCCTGACTTTC.

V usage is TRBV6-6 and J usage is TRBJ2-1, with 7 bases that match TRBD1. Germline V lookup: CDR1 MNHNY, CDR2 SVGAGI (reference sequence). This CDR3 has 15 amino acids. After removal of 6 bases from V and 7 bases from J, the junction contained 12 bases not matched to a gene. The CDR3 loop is CASRQDRPPRNEQFF. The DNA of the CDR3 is TGTGCCAGCAGGCAGGACAGGCCCCCCCGAAATGAGCAGTTCTTC.

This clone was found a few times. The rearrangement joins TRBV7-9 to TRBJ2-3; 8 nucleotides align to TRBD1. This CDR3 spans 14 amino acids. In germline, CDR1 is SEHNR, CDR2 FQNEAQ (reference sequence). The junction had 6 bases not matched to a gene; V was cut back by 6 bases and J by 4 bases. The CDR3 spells CASSSGQGSDTQYF. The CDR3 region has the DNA TGTGCCAGCAGTTCAGGACAGGGCTCAGATACGCAGTATTTT.

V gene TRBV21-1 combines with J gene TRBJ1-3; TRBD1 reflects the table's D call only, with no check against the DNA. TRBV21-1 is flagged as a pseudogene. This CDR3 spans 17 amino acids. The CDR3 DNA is TGTGCCAGCAGCTACTACTCCGGGACAGACCCTGGAAACACCATATATTTT. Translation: CASSYYSGTDPGNTIYF.

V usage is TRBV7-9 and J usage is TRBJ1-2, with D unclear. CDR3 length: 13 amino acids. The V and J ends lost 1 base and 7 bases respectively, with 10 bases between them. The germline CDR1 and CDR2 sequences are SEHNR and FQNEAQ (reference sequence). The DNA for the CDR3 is TGTGCCAGCAGCTTAGACTTAGGAGGTGGCTACACCTTC. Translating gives CASSLDLGGGYTF.

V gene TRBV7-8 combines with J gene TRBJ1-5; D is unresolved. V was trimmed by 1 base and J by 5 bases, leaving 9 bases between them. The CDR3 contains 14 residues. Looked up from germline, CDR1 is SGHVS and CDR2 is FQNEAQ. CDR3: CASSLVGTHQPQHF. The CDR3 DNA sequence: TGTGCCAGCAGCTTAGTTGGCACCCATCAGCCCCAGCATTTT.

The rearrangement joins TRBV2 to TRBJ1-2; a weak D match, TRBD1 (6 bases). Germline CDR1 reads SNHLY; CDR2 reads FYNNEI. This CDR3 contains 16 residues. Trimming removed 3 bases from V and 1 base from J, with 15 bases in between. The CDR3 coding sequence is TGTGCCAGCAGTGATAGGGCAGGGGACCTTAACTATGGCTACACCTTC. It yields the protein CASSDRAGDLNYGYTF.

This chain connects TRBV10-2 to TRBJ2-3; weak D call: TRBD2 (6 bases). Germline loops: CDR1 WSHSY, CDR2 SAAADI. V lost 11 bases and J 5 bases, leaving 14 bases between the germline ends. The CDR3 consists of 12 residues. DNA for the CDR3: TGCGCCGTCGGGACTCAAGGAGATACGCAGTATTTT. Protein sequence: CAVGTQGDTQYF.

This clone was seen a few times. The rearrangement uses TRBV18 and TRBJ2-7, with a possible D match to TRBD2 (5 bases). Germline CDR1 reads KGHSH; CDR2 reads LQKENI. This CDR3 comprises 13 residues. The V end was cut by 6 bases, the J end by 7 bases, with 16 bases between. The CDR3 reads CASSPGLSGEQYF. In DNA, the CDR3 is TGTGCCAGCTCTCCTGGACTGTCCGGAGAGCAGTACTTC.

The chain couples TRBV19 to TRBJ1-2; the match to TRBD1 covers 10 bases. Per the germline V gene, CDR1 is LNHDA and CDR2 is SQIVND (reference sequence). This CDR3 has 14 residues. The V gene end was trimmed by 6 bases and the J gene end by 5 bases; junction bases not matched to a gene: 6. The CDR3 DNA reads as TGTGCCAGTAGCCGGGACAGGGGAAGGTATGGCTACACCTTC. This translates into CASSRDRGRYGYTF.

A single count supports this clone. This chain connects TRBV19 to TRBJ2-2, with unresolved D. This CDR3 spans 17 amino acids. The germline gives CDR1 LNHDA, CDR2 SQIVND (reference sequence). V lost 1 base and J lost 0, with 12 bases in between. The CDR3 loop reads CASSIAGRPANTGELFF. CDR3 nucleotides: TGTGCCAGTAGTATAGCAGGACGGCCCGCGAACACCGGGGAGCTGTTTTTT. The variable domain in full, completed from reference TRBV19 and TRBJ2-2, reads DGGITQSPKYLFRKEGQNVTLSCEQNLNHDAMYWYRQDPGQGLRLIYYSQIVNDFQKGDIAEGYSVSREKKESFPLTVTSAQKNPTAFYLCASSIAGRPANTGELFFGEGSRLTVL.

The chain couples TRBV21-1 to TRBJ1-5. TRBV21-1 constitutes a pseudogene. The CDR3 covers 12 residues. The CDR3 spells CASSKVGQPQHF. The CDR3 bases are TGTGCCAGCAGCAAAGTGGGGCAGCCCCAGCATTTT.

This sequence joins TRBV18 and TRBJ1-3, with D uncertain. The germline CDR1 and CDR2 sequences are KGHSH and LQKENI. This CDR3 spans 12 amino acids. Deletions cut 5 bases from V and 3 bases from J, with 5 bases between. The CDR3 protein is CASSSDGNTIYF. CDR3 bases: TGTGCCAGCTCAAGCGATGGAAACACCATATATTTT. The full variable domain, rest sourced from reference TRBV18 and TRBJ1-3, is NAGVMQNPRHLVRRRGQEARLRCSPMKGHSHVYWYRQLPEEGLKFMVYLQKENIIDESGMPKERFSAEFPKEGPSILRIQQVVRGDSAAYFCASSSDGNTIYFGEGSWLTVV.